The 10 T cell receptor beta chains presented below share a single source sample, sequenced in a study of shared clonotypes between healthy human individuals. Assay: immunoSEQ multiplex PCR; the TCRdb copy retains only in-frame clones and omits some. The sample lists roughly 2 million clones; 90% to 95% were seen once. Sample: naive CD4+ T cells sorted from blood. Described subset: CD45RA+ positively selected. The receptors shown here come from a man aged 18 to 30 in good health.

The chain uses TRBV18 and TRBJ2-7; 7 bases are shared with TRBD2. The trim removed 4 bases at V and 4 bases at J, leaving 10 bases unmatched. Germline CDR1 reads KGHSH; CDR2 reads LQKENI. This CDR3 contains 15 residues. The CDR3 region has the DNA TGTGCCAGCTCACTAAGACTAGCTACGGTTTACGAGCAGTACTTC. Translated, it gives CASSLRLATVYEQYF.

A single count supports this clone. This sample also contains other DNA sequences that code for the same CDR3. The gene calls are TRBV18 and TRBJ1-5; D not certain. The V and J ends lost 2 bases and 4 bases respectively, with 6 bases between them. Germline CDR1 is KGHSH and CDR2 is LQKENI. This CDR3 is 13 amino acids long. The CDR3 spells CASSPGENQPQHF. Written as DNA, the CDR3 is TGTGCCAGCTCACCAGGGGAAAATCAGCCCCAGCATTTT.

The V and J genes are TRBV19 and TRBJ2-7, with a weak D call TRBD2 (6 bases). CDR3 length equals 14 residues. With 4 bases removed from V and 2 bases from J, the gap between germline ends came to 12 bases. Germline CDR1 and CDR2: LNHDA and SQIVND (reference sequence). The CDR3 region is CASSTLGGPYEQYF. The CDR3 DNA sequence: TGTGCCAGTAGTACCCTCGGGGGACCCTACGAGCAGTACTTC.

As to this clone: In the same sample, other DNA sequences code for this CDR3. The chain links TRBV15 to TRBJ2-7, with D possibly being TRBD2 (6 bases). The germline gives CDR1 LNHNV, CDR2 YYDKDF (reference sequence). V lost 2 bases and J 2 bases, leaving 10 bases between the germline ends. The CDR3 has 14 amino acids. The CDR3 loop is CATSRPGGPYEQYF. The CDR3 nucleotides are TGTGCCACCAGCAGACCCGGGGGTCCCTACGAGCAGTACTTC.

The rearrangement uses TRBV6-8 and TRBJ2-5, with D possibly being TRBD1 (6 bases). V lost 5 bases to trimming and J lost 5 bases, with 18 bases between them. Germline V gives CDR1 MNHGY, CDR2 SAAAGT. CDR3 length: 15 amino acids. The CDR3 DNA sequence: TGTGCCAGCAGTACGGACAGACCTTCGGAGGAGACCCAGTACTTC. This sequence encodes CASSTDRPSEETQYF.

The chain combines TRBV7-8 with TRBJ1-3; 8 nucleotides line up with TRBD1. There are 19 residues in the CDR3. Unmatched junction bases numbered 19, after V lost 2 bases and J lost 7 bases. Germline values: CDR1 SGHVS, CDR2 FQNEAQ. For the CDR3, the DNA is TGTGCCAGCAGCTTACTGGGACAGGAATCGGTTGGAGTCGGGAACACCATATATTTT. Protein: CASSLLGQESVGVGNTIYF.

In its sample, this clone was seen once. The chain uses TRBV7-2 and TRBJ2-7; no clear D gene. The CDR3 consists of 14 residues. Trimming pared 1 base from V and 2 bases from J, leaving 9 bases between. CDR1 SGHTA and CDR2 FQGNSA come from the germline V gene. Written as DNA, the CDR3 is TGTGCCAGCAGCTTAGAGGCGACCGCCTACGAGCAGTACTTC. This gives the protein CASSLEATAYEQYF. The variable domain in full, with the rest retrieved from reference TRBV7-2 and TRBJ2-7, is GAGVSQSPSNKVTEKGKDVELRCDPISGHTALYWYRQSLGQGLEFLIYFQGNSAPDKSGLPSDRFSAERTGGSVSTLTIQRTQQEDSAVYLCASSLEATAYEQYFGPGTRLTVT.

Concerning this clone itself: A clone one base away is much larger, so this may be a read error. The sample has other DNA sequences that encode this CDR3 too. For the CDR3, the DNA is TGTGCCAGCAGTGATGCCTACGAGCAGTACTTC. Its translation: CASSDAYEQYF. The gene calls are TRBV2 and TRBJ2-7; D is unclear. This CDR3 has 11 amino acids. The V gene's germline CDR1 is SNHLY and CDR2 FYNNEI. Trimming removed 3 bases at V and 2 bases at J, with 2 bases between.

V is TRBV10-2 and J is TRBJ2-3, with D perhaps matching TRBD2 (6 bases). Germline CDR1 is WSHSY and CDR2 is SAAADI. V lost 7 bases and J 2 bases, leaving 16 bases between the germline ends. The CDR3 length is 15 residues. In DNA, the CDR3 is TGCGCCAGCACCTCAGGCGGGATCCACACAGATACGCAGTATTTT. Its protein product is CASTSGGIHTDTQYF.

This clone appeared a single time. This chain links TRBV28 with TRBJ2-7; no definite D call. The ends were cut back, 5 bases at V and 3 bases at J, with 11 bases in the middle. CDR1 is MDHEN, CDR2 SYDVKM, per germline. This CDR3 is 13 amino acids long. The CDR3 DNA reads TGTGCCAGCAGTAGGCGGAACTTCTACGAGCAGTACTTC. It yields the protein CASSRRNFYEQYF.